This entry concerns a single T cell receptor (beta chain). PCR involved 60 Vbeta and 13 Jbeta primers. Method: immunoSEQ multiplex PCR; TCRdb's copy keeps in-frame clones and lacks some. This table has about 210,000 clones, about 75% appearing once. These data are taken from a study of cytomegalovirus exposure and HLA in healthy donors. Germline lookup yields CDR1 SEHNR and CDR2 FQNEAQ (reference sequence). This CDR3 region has 17 residues. J gave up 7 bases and V 5 bases, and 16 bases lay outside the gene matches. This TCR was recovered from a male donor in good health and CMV-seronegative. The sequenced sample consisted of PBMCs. This rearrangement joins TRBV7-9 to TRBJ2-7, with 11 bases fitting TRBD2. The CDR3 DNA reads as TGTGCCAGCAGCCCCCCTCCCCGACTAGCGGGAAAACCTGAGCAGTACTTC. Its translation: CASSPPPRLAGKPEQYF.